The 21 T cell receptor beta chains below come from one sample, sequenced in a study of blood T cell repertoires in COVID-19. Assay used: immunoSEQ multiplex PCR; TCRdb lists only in-frame clones, some missing. The sample yields 200,000 to 300,000 clones, roughly 84% seen once. Material: peripheral blood. The source is a man between 35 and 55 years old who had recovered from COVID-19.

This clone was counted only a few times. This same CDR3 is encoded by further DNA sequences in the sample. The chain recombines TRBV12-5 with TRBJ2-5, with 10 bases identical to TRBD1. Trimming removed 6 bases from V and 3 bases from J; junction bases left unmatched: 1. Germline V gene lookup returns CDR1 LGHNT and CDR2 FRNRAP. The CDR3 has 13 residues. As DNA, the CDR3 is TGTGCTAGTGGGGGGACAGGGGAAGAGACCCAGTACTTC. The encoded protein is CASGGTGEETQYF.

This clone was recorded once. V usage is TRBV19 and J usage is TRBJ2-3; 7 nucleotides align to TRBD2. This CDR3 region has 16 residues. Per germline, CDR1 LNHDA and CDR2 SQIVND (reference sequence). After removal of 3 bases from V and 1 base from J, the junction contained 7 bases not matched to a gene. The CDR3 coding sequence is TGTGCCAGTAGTATTCCCCCTAGCGGAGGCACAGATACGCAGTATTTT. Protein: CASSIPPSGGTDTQYF.

The chain links TRBV27 to TRBJ2-5; weak D call: TRBD1 (5 bases). CDR1 and CDR2 (germline): MNHEY, SMNVEV (reference sequence). The CDR3 totals 13 residues. Trimming took off 2 bases at V and 9 bases at J, with 13 bases between the two ends. The CDR3 sequence: CASSLSPKGAQYF. CDR3 DNA sequence: TGTGCCAGCAGTTTAAGTCCTAAAGGGGCCCAGTACTTC.

J is TRBJ1-4 and V is TRBV2; 8 bases map to TRBD1. The germline V gene has CDR1 SNHLY and CDR2 FYNNEI. V gave up 6 bases and J gave up 1 base; unmatched junction bases: 7. The CDR3 is 16 amino acids. The CDR3 reads CASSYRGSQTNEKLFF. In DNA form, the CDR3 reads TGTGCCAGCAGCTACAGGGGGTCACAAACTAATGAAAAACTGTTTTTT.

This chain uses TRBV6-5 with TRBJ1-5; no clear D gene. CDR1 and CDR2 from the germline V gene are MNHEY and SVGAGI. The CDR3 is 15 amino acids. Trimming left V 4 bases short and J 0 bases short, with 10 bases between. The CDR3 DNA sequence: TGTGCCAGCAGTTCTCGCTATAATAGCAATCAGCCCCAGCATTTT. This codes for CASSSRYNSNQPQHF.

The CDR3 DNA is TGTGCCAGCAGTATGGACAGGAACACTGAAGCTTTCTTT. Translating gives CASSMDRNTEAFF. The chain carries TRBV6-4 and TRBJ1-1; the D gene is possibly TRBD1 (6 bases). This CDR3 contains 13 residues. Germline V gene sequence: CDR1 MRHNA, CDR2 SNTAGT. V was pared by 5 bases and J by 1 base, with 8 bases between.

A few counts support this clone. The chain links TRBV30 to TRBJ2-1, with 8 bases that match TRBD2. Germline V gives CDR1 GTSNPN, CDR2 SVGIG (reference sequence). The ends lost 5 bases at V and 7 bases at J; junction bases unmatched: 13. CDR3 length equals 15 residues. The CDR3 here is CAWQVYGGAQNEQFF. CDR3 nucleotide sequence: TGTGCCTGGCAAGTCTACGGGGGGGCCCAGAATGAGCAGTTCTTC.

The chain joins TRBV7-2 to TRBJ2-5; TRBD2 aligns across 11 bases. V lost 5 bases, J lost 2 bases, and 4 bases stayed unmatched. The CDR3 is 15 residues long. Per the germline V gene, CDR1 is SGHTA and CDR2 is FQGNSA. DNA for the CDR3: TGTGCCAGCAGCCAACTAGCGGGAGTGCAAGAGACCCAGTACTTC. Encoded protein: CASSQLAGVQETQYF.

The chain links TRBV5-1 to TRBJ2-3, with TRBD2 identical over 8 bases. The CDR3 has 19 amino acids. Germline V gives CDR1 SGHRS, CDR2 YFSETQ. With V trimmed by 0 bases and J by 3 bases, 15 bases remained unmatched. CDR3 protein: CASSLDLSGSAVRTDTQYF. The CDR3 nucleotides read TGCGCCAGCAGCTTGGATTTGAGCGGGAGTGCGGTAAGGACAGATACGCAGTATTTT.

This clone occurred once. The genes are TRBV19 and TRBJ1-5; 9 positions agree with TRBD1. The CDR3 covers 15 residues. In germline, CDR1 is LNHDA, CDR2 SQIVND (reference sequence). J lost 7 bases, V lost 5 bases, and 9 bases had no gene match. In DNA, the CDR3 is TGTGCCAGTAGTGCCTCGACAGGGGGAGGGCAGCCCCAGCATTTT. It specifies CASSASTGGGQPQHF.

The chain has TRBV5-4 and TRBJ2-5, with 7 positions matching TRBD2. The CDR3 spans 16 residues. With 9 bases clipped from V and 4 bases from J, the junction kept 18 bases outside the gene matches. The V gene's germline CDR1 is SGHNT and CDR2 YYREEE (reference sequence). The CDR3 sequence is CATEEAGGSSVETQYF. The CDR3 nucleotides read TGTGCCACCGAGGAAGCTGGCGGGAGTAGTGTAGAGACCCAGTACTTC.

This clone is a singleton in its sample. Here the CDR3 DNA reads TGTGCCAGCAGCTTGGCGGGGAGCCTACCAGACTATGGCTACACCTTC. Its translation: CASSLAGSLPDYGYTF. The rearrangement links TRBV5-5 to TRBJ1-2; D gene unclear. Germline V CDR1 and CDR2: SGHKS, YYEKEE (reference sequence). The CDR3 runs 16 residues. With 0 bases removed from V and 3 bases from J, the gap between germline ends came to 15 bases.

This rearrangement joins TRBV5-6 to TRBJ2-5; D uncertain. The CDR3 is 15 amino acids. Germline assignment: CDR1 SGHDT and CDR2 YYEEEE. Trimming pared 0 bases from V and 0 bases from J, leaving 9 bases between. Here the CDR3 DNA reads TGTGCCAGCAGCTTGGTGGGCAGGTACCAAGAGACCCAGTACTTC. Translated, it gives CASSLVGRYQETQYF.

The V and J genes are TRBV21-1 and TRBJ2-7; whether TRBD1, the table's D call, matches the DNA was not checked. TRBV21-1 counts as a pseudogene. The length of the CDR3 is 11 residues. CDR3 sequence reads: CASSTIYEQYF. The CDR3 region has the DNA TGTGCCAGCAGCACCATCTACGAGCAGTACTTC.

This clone was seen a single time. The chain is built from TRBV7-2 and TRBJ2-1, with TRBD2 matching over 14 bases. From germline, CDR1 is SGHTA and CDR2 FQGNSA. With V trimmed by 7 bases and J by 5 bases, 4 bases remained unmatched. The CDR3 is 15 amino acids. The CDR3: CASTQGLAGDNEQFF. CDR3 bases: TGTGCCAGCACCCAGGGACTAGCGGGGGACAATGAGCAGTTCTTC. Supplemented by reference TRBV7-2 and TRBJ2-1, the full variable domain reads GAGVSQSPSNKVTEKGKDVELRCDPISGHTALYWYRQSLGQGLEFLIYFQGNSAPDKSGLPSDRFSAERTGGSVSTLTIQRTQQEDSAVYLCASTQGLAGDNEQFFGPGTRLTVL.

Comment on this clone: Different DNA sequences within this sample yield the same CDR3. This chain connects TRBV19 to TRBJ2-3; 9 bases align to TRBD1. Looked up from germline, CDR1 is LNHDA and CDR2 is SQIVND (reference sequence). Unmatched junction bases numbered 5, after V lost 6 bases and J lost 4 bases. This CDR3 is 14 amino acids long. The CDR3 sequence: CASRKTGGPDTQYF. The CDR3 nucleotides are TGTGCCAGTAGGAAGACAGGGGGGCCAGATACGCAGTATTTT.

The chain links TRBV10-3 to TRBJ2-2, with 12 positions matching TRBD2. V lost 4 bases, J lost 0 bases, and 9 bases stayed unmatched. Germline V gene lookup returns CDR1 ENHRY and CDR2 SYGVKD. The CDR3 is 19 amino acids. CDR3 region: CAISGPPRTSGTNTGELFF. The CDR3 region has the DNA TGTGCCATCAGTGGGCCTCCCAGGACTAGCGGGACGAACACCGGGGAGCTGTTTTTT.

The rearrangement joins TRBV4-3 to TRBJ2-3; TRBD2 agrees at 7 bases. Trimming at V came to 0 bases and at J to 3 bases, leaving 6 bases not matched to a gene. Germline CDR1 is LGHNA and CDR2 is YSLEER. The CDR3 has 16 residues. DNA for the CDR3: TGCGCCAGCAGCCAAGATTTGGCTAGCGGAACAGATACGCAGTATTTT. This encodes CASSQDLASGTDTQYF.

The chain has TRBV6-2 or TRBV6-3 and TRBJ2-3; no clear D gene. Trimming removed 3 bases at V and 4 bases at J, with 5 bases between. Germline assignment: CDR1 MNHEY and CDR2 SVGEGT. The CDR3 length is 12 residues. CDR3 nucleotide sequence: TGTGCCAGCAGTTATTTAGCAGATACGCAGTATTTT. This sequence encodes CASSYLADTQYF.

This clone has a single count. This chain uses TRBV7-6 with TRBJ1-4; D uncertain. Germline V CDR1 and CDR2: SGHVS, FNYEAQ. CDR3 length equals 14 residues. V was pared by 2 bases and J by 5 bases, with 9 bases between. Written as DNA, the CDR3 is TGTGCCAGCAGCTTATTAGTTAAAAATGAAAAACTGTTTTTT. It codes for CASSLLVKNEKLFF.

J is TRBJ1-2 and V is TRBV5-1; TRBD1 aligns across 8 bases. CDR1 is SGHRS and CDR2 is YFSETQ in the germline V gene. Trimming cost V 2 bases and J 4 bases; bases outside gene matches: 7. CDR3 length: 15 residues. CDR3 sequence: CASSFGQGRTYGYTF. The CDR3 nucleotides read TGCGCCAGCAGCTTCGGACAGGGACGGACCTATGGCTACACCTTC.